This TCR beta chain was found in a study of blood T cell repertoires in COVID-19. The CDR3 is made up of 12 amino acids. V lost 2 bases to trimming and J lost 8 bases, with 7 bases between them. The germline V gene encodes CDR1 LGHDT and CDR2 YNNKEL (reference sequence). Data came from immunoSEQ multiplex PCR; TCRdb stores just in-frame clones and leaves some out. The sample shows about 46,000 clones, about 82% of them seen only once. The sample taken for sequencing was peripheral blood. The receptor was derived from a man older than 75 with active COVID-19. The chain uses TRBV3-1 (or the pseudogene TRBV3-2) and TRBJ2-1, with D perhaps matching TRBD2 (5 bases). The CDR3 DNA is TGTGCCAGCAGCCAACTAGCCTATGAGCAGTTCTTC. Its protein product is CASSQLAYEQFF.